Listed below are T cell receptor beta chains from one sample, sequenced in a study of blood T cell repertoires in COVID-19. Clones were read by immunoSEQ multiplex PCR, and TCRdb kept only the in-frame ones, dropping some. Among some 230,000 clones listed, around 83% were seen once. Sample: peripheral blood. All receptors come from a woman aged 80 or over with COVID-19, enrolled during active disease. The CDR3 runs from the conserved cysteine through the conserved F or W. Each record gives: D gene, J gene, clone size, V gene, CDR3 protein, CDR3 DNA. The D gene is left open where the match is weak. The size field is filled for only some rows; it gives once, few, many or a size class.

D: TRBD1
J: TRBJ1-2
size: -
V: TRBV11-2
CDR3: CASSSIQGALRGYTF
DNA: TGTGCCAGCAGCTCCATACAGGGGGCGCTGAGGGGCTACACCTTC

D: -
J: TRBJ1-1
size: -
V: TRBV19
CDR3: CASSISGKNTEAFF
DNA: TGTGCCAGTAGTATTTCAGGGAAGAACACTGAAGCTTTCTTT

D: -
J: TRBJ2-3
size: -
V: TRBV2
CDR3: CASSVPSLTDTQYF
DNA: TGTGCCAGCAGTGTTCCCAGTCTCACAGATACGCAGTATTTT

D: -
J: TRBJ1-1
size: -
V: TRBV28
CDR3: CASSLAGGGTEAFF
DNA: TGTGCCAGCAGTTTAGCGGGGGGAGGGACTGAAGCTTTCTTT

D: -
J: TRBJ1-5
size: few
V: TRBV7-9
CDR3: CASSFSGLNQPQHF
DNA: TGTGCCAGCAGCTTCTCGGGACTGAATCAGCCCCAGCATTTT

D: -
J: TRBJ1-4
size: -
V: TRBV7-9
CDR3: CASSLRGIGEKLFF
DNA: TGTGCCAGCAGTTTGCGAGGGATTGGTGAAAAACTGTTTTTT

D: TRBD2
J: TRBJ2-3
size: -
V: TRBV15
CDR3: CATRGAGGTDTQYF
DNA: TGTGCCACCAGGGGAGCGGGAGGCACAGATACGCAGTATTTT

D: TRBD1
J: TRBJ1-1
size: -
V: TRBV29-1
CDR3: CSVEGRQGAGAFF
DNA: TGCAGCGTTGAAGGCCGTCAGGGGGCCGGGGCTTTCTTT

D: -
J: TRBJ1-6
size: -
V: TRBV7-8
CDR3: CASSLLRDYNSPLHF
DNA: TGTGCCAGCAGCTTACTTCGGGATTATAATTCACCCCTCCACTTT

D: -
J: TRBJ2-7
size: many
V: TRBV4-2
CDR3: CASSQEPGKSSYEQYF
DNA: TGTGCCAGCAGCCAAGAACCAGGGAAGAGCTCCTACGAGCAGTACTTC

D: -
J: TRBJ2-7
size: -
V: TRBV19
CDR3: CASSSGYSYEQYF
DNA: TGTGCCAGTAGTAGCGGGTACTCCTACGAGCAGTACTTC